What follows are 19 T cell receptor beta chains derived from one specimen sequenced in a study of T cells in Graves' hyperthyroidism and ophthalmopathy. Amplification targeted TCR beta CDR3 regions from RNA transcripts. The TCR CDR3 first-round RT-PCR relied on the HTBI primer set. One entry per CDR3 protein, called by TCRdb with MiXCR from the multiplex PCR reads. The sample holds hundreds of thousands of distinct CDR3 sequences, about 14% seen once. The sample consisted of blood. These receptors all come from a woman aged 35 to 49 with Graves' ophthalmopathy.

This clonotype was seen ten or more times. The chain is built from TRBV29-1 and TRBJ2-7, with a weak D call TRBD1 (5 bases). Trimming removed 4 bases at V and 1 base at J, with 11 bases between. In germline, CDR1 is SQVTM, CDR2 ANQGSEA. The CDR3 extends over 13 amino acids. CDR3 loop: CSVAKGISYEQYF. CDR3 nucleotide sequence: TGCAGCGTTGCGAAGGGGATATCCTACGAGCAGTACTTC.

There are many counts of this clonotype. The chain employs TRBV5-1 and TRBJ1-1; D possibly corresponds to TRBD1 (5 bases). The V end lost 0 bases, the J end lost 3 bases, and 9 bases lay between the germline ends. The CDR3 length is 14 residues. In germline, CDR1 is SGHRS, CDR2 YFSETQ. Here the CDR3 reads CASSLAWGDTEAFF. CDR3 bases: TGCGCCAGCAGCTTGGCCTGGGGGGACACTGAAGCTTTCTTT. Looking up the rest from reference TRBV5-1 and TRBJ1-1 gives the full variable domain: KAGVTQTPRYLIKTRGQQVTLSCSPISGHRSVSWYQQTPGQGLQFLFEYFSETQRNKGNFPGRFSGRQFSNSRSEMNVSTLELGDSALYLCASSLAWGDTEAFFGQGTRLTVV.

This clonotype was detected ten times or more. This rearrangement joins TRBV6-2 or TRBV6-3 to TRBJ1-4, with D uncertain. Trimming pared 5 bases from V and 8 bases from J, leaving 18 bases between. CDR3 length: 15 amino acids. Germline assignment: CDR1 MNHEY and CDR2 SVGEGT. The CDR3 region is CASSAVGGVEEKLFF. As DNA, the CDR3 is TGTGCCAGCAGTGCCGTAGGAGGAGTCGAGGAAAAACTGTTTTTT.

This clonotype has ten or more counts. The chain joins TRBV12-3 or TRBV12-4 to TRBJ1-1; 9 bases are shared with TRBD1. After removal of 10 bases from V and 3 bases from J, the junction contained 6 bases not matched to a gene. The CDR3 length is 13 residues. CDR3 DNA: TGTGCCATCCTCGGACAGGGGTACACTGAAGCTTTCTTT. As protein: CAILGQGYTEAFF.

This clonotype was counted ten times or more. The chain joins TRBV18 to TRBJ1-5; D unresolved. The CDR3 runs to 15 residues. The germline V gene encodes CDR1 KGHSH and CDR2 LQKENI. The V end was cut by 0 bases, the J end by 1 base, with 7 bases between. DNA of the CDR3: TGTGCCAGCTCACCACCGGGGTTCAGCAATCAGCCCCAGCATTTT. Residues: CASSPPGFSNQPQHF.

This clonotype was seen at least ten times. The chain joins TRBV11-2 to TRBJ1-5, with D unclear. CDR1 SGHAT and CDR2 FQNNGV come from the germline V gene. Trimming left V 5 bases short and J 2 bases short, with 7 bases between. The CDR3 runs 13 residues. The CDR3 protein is CASSRNGNQPQHF. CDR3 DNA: TGTGCCAGCAGCAGGAACGGCAATCAGCCCCAGCATTTT.

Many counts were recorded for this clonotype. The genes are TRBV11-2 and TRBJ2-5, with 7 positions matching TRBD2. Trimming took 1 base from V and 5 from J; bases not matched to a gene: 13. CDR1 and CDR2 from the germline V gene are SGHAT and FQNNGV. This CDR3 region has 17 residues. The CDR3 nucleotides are TGTGCCAGCAGCTTAGGGGGGGGACTACAGCAATGGGAGACCCAGTACTTC. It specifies CASSLGGGLQQWETQYF.

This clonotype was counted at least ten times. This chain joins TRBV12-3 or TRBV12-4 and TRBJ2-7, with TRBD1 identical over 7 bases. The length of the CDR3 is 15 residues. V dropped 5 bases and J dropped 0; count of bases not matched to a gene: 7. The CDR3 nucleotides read TGTGCCAGCAGTCCCACAGGGGAGTTCTCCTACGAGCAGTACTTC. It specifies CASSPTGEFSYEQYF.

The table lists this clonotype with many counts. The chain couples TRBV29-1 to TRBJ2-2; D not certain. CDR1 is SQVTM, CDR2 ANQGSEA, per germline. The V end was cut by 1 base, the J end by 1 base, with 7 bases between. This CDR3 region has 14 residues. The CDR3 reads CSVEGRQNTGELFF. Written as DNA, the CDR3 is TGCAGCGTTGAAGGCCGGCAGAACACCGGGGAGCTGTTTTTT.

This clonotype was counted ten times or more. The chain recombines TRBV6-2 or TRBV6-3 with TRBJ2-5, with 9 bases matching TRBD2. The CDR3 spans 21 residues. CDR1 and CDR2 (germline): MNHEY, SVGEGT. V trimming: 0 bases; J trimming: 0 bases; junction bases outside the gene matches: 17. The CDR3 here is CASSYSSSPGGRAEYQETQYF. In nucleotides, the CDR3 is TGTGCCAGCAGTTACTCGAGTAGTCCGGGCGGGAGGGCCGAGTACCAAGAGACCCAGTACTTC.

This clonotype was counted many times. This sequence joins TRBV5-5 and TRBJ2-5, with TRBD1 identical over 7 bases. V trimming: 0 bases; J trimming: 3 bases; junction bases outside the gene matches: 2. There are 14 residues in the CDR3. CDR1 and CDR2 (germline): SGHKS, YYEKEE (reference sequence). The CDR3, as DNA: TGTGCCAGCAGCTTGGCTGGGACAGAAGAGACCCAGTACTTC. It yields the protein CASSLAGTEETQYF.

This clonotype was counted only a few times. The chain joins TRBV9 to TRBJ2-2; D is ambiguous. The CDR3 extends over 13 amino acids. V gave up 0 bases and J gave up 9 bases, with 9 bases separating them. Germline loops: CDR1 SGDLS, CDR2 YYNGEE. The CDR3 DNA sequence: TGTGCCAGCAGCGTAGCCCCGGCCTGGGAGCTGTTTTTT. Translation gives CASSVAPAWELFF.

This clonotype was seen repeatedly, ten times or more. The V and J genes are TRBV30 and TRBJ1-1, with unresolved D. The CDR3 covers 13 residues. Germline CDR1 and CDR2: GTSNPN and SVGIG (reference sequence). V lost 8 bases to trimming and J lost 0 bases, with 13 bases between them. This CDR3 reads CAGWNTLNTEAFF. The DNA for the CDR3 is TGTGCCGGGTGGAACACCTTGAACACTGAAGCTTTCTTT.

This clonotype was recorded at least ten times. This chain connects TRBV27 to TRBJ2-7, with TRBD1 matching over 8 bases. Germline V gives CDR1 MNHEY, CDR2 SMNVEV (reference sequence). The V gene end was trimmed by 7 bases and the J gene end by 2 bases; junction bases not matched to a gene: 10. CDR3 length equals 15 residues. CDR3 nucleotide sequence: TGTGCCAGCACTCGTACAGGGGGTAATACCTACGAGCAGTACTTC. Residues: CASTRTGGNTYEQYF.

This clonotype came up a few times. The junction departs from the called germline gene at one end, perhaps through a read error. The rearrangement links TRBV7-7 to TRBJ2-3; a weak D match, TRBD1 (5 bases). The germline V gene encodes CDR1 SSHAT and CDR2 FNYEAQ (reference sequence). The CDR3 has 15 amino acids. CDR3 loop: CASSKGHPSTDTQYF. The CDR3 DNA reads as TGTGCTAGCAGCAAAGGACACCCGAGCACAGATACGCAGTATTTT.

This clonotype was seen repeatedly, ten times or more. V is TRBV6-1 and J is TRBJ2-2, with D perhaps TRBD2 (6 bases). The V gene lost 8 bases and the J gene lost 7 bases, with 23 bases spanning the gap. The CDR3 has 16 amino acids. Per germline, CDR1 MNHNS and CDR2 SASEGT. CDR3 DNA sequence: TGTGCCAGCTGGCCCGGGGTAGCGGAGAAGAGCGGGGAGCTGTTTTTT. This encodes CASWPGVAEKSGELFF.

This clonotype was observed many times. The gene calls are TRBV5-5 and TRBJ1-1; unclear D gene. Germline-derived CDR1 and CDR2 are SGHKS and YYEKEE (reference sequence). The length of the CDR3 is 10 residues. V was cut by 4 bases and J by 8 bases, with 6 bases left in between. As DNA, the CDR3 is TGTGCCAGCAGCGGACGGGAAGCTTTCTTT. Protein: CASSGREAFF.

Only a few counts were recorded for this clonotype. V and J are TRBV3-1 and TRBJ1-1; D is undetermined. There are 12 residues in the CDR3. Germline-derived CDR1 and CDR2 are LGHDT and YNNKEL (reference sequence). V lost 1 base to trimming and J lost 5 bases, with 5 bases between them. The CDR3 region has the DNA TGTGCCAGCAGCCAAGCGGGGACTGAAGCTTTCTTT. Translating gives CASSQAGTEAFF.

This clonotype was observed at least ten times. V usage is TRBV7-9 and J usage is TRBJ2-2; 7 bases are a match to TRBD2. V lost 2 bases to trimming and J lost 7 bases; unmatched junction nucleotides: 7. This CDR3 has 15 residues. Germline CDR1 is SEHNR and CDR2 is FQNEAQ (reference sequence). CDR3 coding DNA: TGTGCCAGCAGCTTACGCGGGAGCGGCGGCGGGGAGCTGTTTTTT. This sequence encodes CASSLRGSGGGELFF.